The source of this T cell receptor beta chain is a study of cytomegalovirus exposure and HLA in healthy donors. Sequencing used immunoSEQ multiplex PCR; TCRdb keeps in-frame clones, though not all of them. The data show some 130,000 clones, about 80% seen once. The clonotype was recovered from a man aged 25 to 40 in good health and CMV-seropositive. Sequenced material: PBMCs.

CDR3 in amino acids: CASSLDDSQNTEAFF. CDR3 DNA sequence: TGTGCCAGCAGCTTAGACGACAGTCAGAACACTGAAGCTTTCTTT. The V call is TRBV7-6, the J call TRBJ1-1; tentative D call: TRBD1 (5 bases). Germline V gene lookup returns CDR1 SGHVS and CDR2 FNYEAQ. The V end was cut by 1 base, the J end by 1 base, with 10 bases between. The CDR3 contains 15 residues.